This entry lists 25 T cell receptor beta chains sequenced from one sample in a study of CD8+CD57+ T cells in acquired aplastic anemia. The TCR beta profiling, which covered VDJ combination and CDR3 sequence, was carried out using genomic DNA as the template. In TCRdb, the reads were re-called with MiXCR into one record per CDR3 protein. The sample gives about 81,000 distinct CDR3 sequences, approximately 45% of which show up once; 66% is in the top ten. The sequencing input was sorted CD4+, CD8+, or CD8+CD57+ T cells (not recorded which) from PBMCs. The receptors come from a human donor in good health, serving as a control.

J is TRBJ2-7 and V is TRBV2; tentative D call: TRBD2 (7 bases). Trimming took 7 bases from V and 6 from J, leaving 16 bases between them. The CDR3 totals 13 residues. CDR1 is SNHLY, CDR2 FYNNEI, per germline. CDR3 loop: CASKGGPGCEQYV. CDR3 coding DNA: TGTGCCAGCAAGGGGGGGCCGGGGTGCGAGCAGTACGTC.

The rearrangement joins TRBV25-1 to TRBJ1-2; weak D call: TRBD1 (6 bases). With 3 bases removed from V and 0 bases from J, the gap between germline ends came to 8 bases. The CDR3 sequence is 14 residues long. Germline CDR1 is MGHDK and CDR2 is SYGVNS. CDR3 amino acids: CASSENRANYGYTF. The CDR3 nucleotides are TGTGCCAGCAGTGAGAACAGGGCTAACTATGGCTACACCTTC.

The V gene is TRBV9, the J gene TRBJ2-3; a possible D gene is TRBD1 (6 bases). CDR1 and CDR2 from the germline V gene are SGDLS and YYNGEE. The V gene lost 6 bases and the J gene lost 4 bases, with 9 bases spanning the gap. The CDR3 length is 12 residues. The DNA of the CDR3 is TGTGCCAGCACCAACAGGGCAGATACGCAGTATTTT. Translated, it gives CASTNRADTQYF.

This clonotype was seen only a few times. A read error is possible here, since a much larger clone lies one base away. The chain has TRBV12-3 or TRBV12-4 and TRBJ1-2, with TRBD1 identical over 7 bases. This CDR3 comprises 14 residues. The CDR3 loop is CAGSYGTANYGYTF. CDR3 bases: TGTGCCGGCAGCTACGGGACAGCTAACTATGGCTACACCTTC.

The genes are TRBV5-1 and TRBJ2-7; TRBD2 aligns across 11 bases. The V gene end was trimmed by 4 bases and the J gene end by 5 bases; junction bases not matched to a gene: 17. The CDR3 length is 18 residues. In germline, CDR1 is SGHRS, CDR2 YFSETQ. The CDR3 reads CASSDTSHLAGGPDEQYF. The CDR3 region has the DNA TGCGCCAGCAGCGATACTTCCCATCTAGCGGGAGGACCGGACGAGCAGTACTTC.

V is TRBV6-5 and J is TRBJ1-4; TRBD1 is a possible D gene (6 bases). The CDR3 has 14 residues. Germline CDR1 is MNHEY and CDR2 is SVGAGI. Between the trimmed V and J ends, which lost 0 bases and 7 bases, there was a span of 9 bases. The CDR3 coding sequence is TGTGCCAGCAGTTACTCCAGGGGTAGTGAAAAACTGTTTTTT. Translation gives CASSYSRGSEKLFF.

V is TRBV19 and J is TRBJ1-6, with a weak D call TRBD1 (6 bases). Trimming pared 5 bases from V and 5 bases from J, leaving 13 bases between. The CDR3 has 15 residues. Looked up from germline, CDR1 is LNHDA and CDR2 is SQIVND (reference sequence). For the CDR3, the DNA is TGTGCCAGTAGTTCACAGGGTCAGAATAATTCACCCCTCCACTTT. This gives the protein CASSSQGQNNSPLHF.

This clonotype was counted only a few times. The CDR3 protein is CASSLNGGDVSEQYF. Written as DNA, the CDR3 is TGTGCCAGCAGCCTAAATGGGGGCGATGTCTCCGAGCAGTACTTC. This sequence joins TRBV3-1 and TRBJ2-7; possibly TRBD1 for D (6 bases). V lost 4 bases and J 6 bases, leaving 19 bases between the germline ends. The CDR3 is 15 residues long. The germline gives CDR1 LGHDT, CDR2 YNNKEL (reference sequence).

The chain carries TRBV24-1 and TRBJ1-2; D is ambiguous. Germline V gene lookup returns CDR1 KGHDR and CDR2 SFDVKD. The V gene lost 3 bases and the J gene lost 2 bases, with 9 bases spanning the gap. The length of the CDR3 is 14 residues. The CDR3 region has the DNA TGTGCCACCAGTGATCCCACAAGAAACTATGGCTACACCTTC. Its translation: CATSDPTRNYGYTF.

The chain is built from TRBV12-3 or TRBV12-4 and TRBJ1-1; no firm D call. This CDR3 has 12 amino acids. V lost 3 bases and J lost 6, with 8 bases in between. The CDR3 is CASSFIRAEAFF. In nucleotides, the CDR3 is TGTGCCAGCAGTTTTATCCGGGCTGAAGCTTTCTTT.

For this clonotype: The CDR3 end shows no conserved phenylalanine or tryptophan, and so a read error is likely. The chain employs TRBV12-3 or TRBV12-4 and TRBJ2-7; D gene uncertain. The CDR3 sequence is 15 residues long. The germline V and J ends were trimmed by 4 bases and 0 bases, with 13 bases remaining between them. CDR3 sequence (DNA): TGTGCCAGCAGTTCTCGCCCGGGCCTCTCCTACGAGCAGTACTCC. Protein product: CASSSRPGLSYEQYS.

This clonotype turned up a few times. The chain joins TRBV27 to TRBJ2-6; the D is unclear. CDR1 and CDR2 (germline): MNHEY, SMNVEV (reference sequence). The CDR3 spans 16 residues. V was pared by 5 bases and J by 2 bases, with 13 bases between. As DNA, the CDR3 is TGTGCCAGCAGTCCTCCAGAGCGACCTGGGGCCAACGTCCTGACTTTC. It specifies CASSPPERPGANVLTF.

There are many counts of this clonotype. The chain recombines TRBV2 with TRBJ1-2; no firm D call. This CDR3 has 11 amino acids. CDR1 SNHLY and CDR2 FYNNEI come from the germline V gene. V dropped 6 bases and J dropped 8 bases, with 10 bases sitting between them. The CDR3 loop reads CASSRLGGYTF. In DNA, the CDR3 is TGTGCCAGCAGCAGGCTCGGCGGCTACACCTTC.

The CDR3: CASSKTGEYNEQFF. The CDR3 coding sequence is TGTGCCAGCAGCAAAACCGGGGAATACAATGAGCAGTTCTTC. The J gene is TRBJ2-1, the V gene TRBV7-6, with TRBD2 as a possible D gene (5 bases). The CDR3 runs 14 residues. CDR1 is SGHVS and CDR2 is FNYEAQ in the germline V gene. The V gene lost 5 bases and the J gene lost 4 bases, with 12 bases spanning the gap.

The sample holds many counts of this clonotype. V gene TRBV7-9 combines with J gene TRBJ1-1; D remains unclear. Germline V gene lookup returns CDR1 SEHNR and CDR2 FQNEAQ (reference sequence). This CDR3 spans 14 amino acids. Trimming shortened V by 3 bases and J by 3 bases, and 11 bases separated the two germline ends. CDR3 nucleotide sequence: TGTGCCAGCAGCTTTACACTGGAGGACACTGAAGCTTTCTTT. Encoded protein: CASSFTLEDTEAFF.

This clonotype was seen many times. This sequence joins TRBV19 and TRBJ2-1, with TRBD2 matching over 7 bases. CDR1 LNHDA and CDR2 SQIVND come from the germline V gene (reference sequence). After removal of 8 bases from V and 0 bases from J, the junction contained 7 bases not matched to a gene. This CDR3 has 15 amino acids. CDR3: CASQVGGSSYNEQFF. DNA for the CDR3: TGTGCCAGTCAGGTGGGCGGGAGCTCCTACAATGAGCAGTTCTTC.

The V call is TRBV25-1, the J call TRBJ2-7; the D gene is possibly TRBD2 (7 bases). CDR3 length: 15 amino acids. Germline V gene sequence: CDR1 MGHDK, CDR2 SYGVNS. Trimming shortened V by 4 bases and J by 5 bases, and 18 bases separated the two germline ends. In DNA form, the CDR3 reads TGTGCCAGCAGTGGGGGGGGCAGGGATGTTCACGAGCAGTACTTC. Its translation is CASSGGGRDVHEQYF.

This clonotype was seen many times. The chain combines TRBV9 with TRBJ2-1; D assignment may be TRBD1 or TRBD2 (5 bases each). Trimming removed 0 bases from V and 0 bases from J, with 7 bases in between. This CDR3 contains 15 residues. CDR1 SGDLS and CDR2 YYNGEE come from the germline V gene. CDR3: CASSVGGGSYNEQFF. The CDR3 DNA reads TGTGCCAGCAGCGTAGGTGGGGGCTCCTACAATGAGCAGTTCTTC.

This clonotype was seen many times. The rearrangement joins TRBV6-1 to TRBJ2-7; TRBD1 aligns across 8 bases. CDR1 and CDR2 from the germline V gene are MNHNS and SASEGT. The CDR3 length is 13 residues. V trimming: 5 bases; J trimming: 5 bases; junction bases outside the gene matches: 5. CDR3 in amino acids: CASSRTGSHEQYF. For the CDR3, the DNA is TGTGCCAGCAGTCGGACAGGGAGCCACGAGCAGTACTTC.

This clonotype showed up many times. This chain connects TRBV7-8 to TRBJ1-2; D is unresolved. The CDR3 has 13 residues. V gave up 1 base and J gave up 6 bases, with 9 bases separating them. CDR1 and CDR2 (germline): SGHVS, FQNEAQ. CDR3 nucleotide sequence: TGTGCCAGCAGCTTAGTTTCGGCTAATGGCTACACCTTC. Its protein is CASSLVSANGYTF.

The V gene is TRBV15, the J gene TRBJ1-2; tentatively, D is TRBD1 (5 bases). The CDR3 length is 13 residues. V lost 1 base to trimming and J lost 7 bases, with 10 bases between them. Germline V gene lookup returns CDR1 LNHNV and CDR2 YYDKDF (reference sequence). The CDR3 reads CATSRAGSGGYTF. The CDR3, as DNA: TGTGCCACCAGCAGAGCAGGGTCCGGTGGCTACACCTTC.

The rearrangement joins TRBV19 to TRBJ1-2; D is unclear. V lost 6 bases and J 1 base, leaving 3 bases between the germline ends. The CDR3 contains 11 residues. The V gene's germline CDR1 is LNHDA and CDR2 SQIVND (reference sequence). This CDR3 reads CASRFNYGYTF. The CDR3 DNA follows: TGTGCCAGTAGGTTTAACTATGGCTACACCTTC.

This clonotype has a count of ten or more. V is TRBV12-3 or TRBV12-4 and J is TRBJ1-3; D unresolved. The CDR3 length is 10 residues. V shed 7 bases and J shed 4 bases, with 2 bases lying between them. The CDR3 sequence: CASKGNTIYF. CDR3 nucleotides: TGTGCCAGCAAGGGAAACACCATATATTTT.

The chain uses TRBV11-2 and TRBJ1-5; 7 positions match TRBD1. The CDR3 runs to 14 residues. Unmatched junction bases numbered 2, after V lost 0 bases and J lost 6 bases. Germline assignment: CDR1 SGHAT and CDR2 FQNNGV. This chain's CDR3 is CASSLEGGSQPQHF. The CDR3 DNA sequence: TGTGCCAGCAGCTTAGAAGGGGGCAGTCAGCCCCAGCATTTT.

This sequence joins TRBV24-1 and TRBJ2-7; no definite D call. CDR3 length: 12 residues. Per the germline V gene, CDR1 is KGHDR and CDR2 is SFDVKD. V lost 9 bases, J lost 3 bases, and 11 bases lay in between. This CDR3 is CATSPDNYEQYF. In nucleotides, the CDR3 is TGTGCCACCTCTCCCGACAACTACGAGCAGTACTTC.